The next 14 T cell receptor beta chains were all read from a single sample in a study of T cells after yellow fever vaccination. MiXCR, applied by TCRdb to the 5' RACE reads, yields one record per CDR3 protein. The data contain hundreds of thousands of distinct CDR3 sequences, roughly an eighth of them singletons. Source: PBMCs, taken on the day of the yellow fever booster vaccination. The receptors come from a man aged 30 to 39 who received the YFV17D yellow fever vaccine.

The chain recombines TRBV24-1 with TRBJ2-7, with D possibly matching TRBD2 (5 bases). Trimming removed 4 bases from V and 0 bases from J, with 12 bases in between. The CDR3 has 15 residues. The germline V gene encodes CDR1 KGHDR and CDR2 SFDVKD. CDR3 sequence reads: CATSDSRGLSYEQYF. CDR3 coding DNA: TGTGCCACCAGTGACAGCAGAGGACTCTCCTACGAGCAGTACTTC.

J is TRBJ2-1 and V is TRBV5-1; 8 bases align to TRBD1. This CDR3 has 17 amino acids. With 4 bases clipped from V and 10 bases from J, the junction kept 19 bases outside the gene matches. Germline assignment: CDR1 SGHRS and CDR2 YFSETQ. CDR3 nucleotide sequence: TGCGCCAGCAGCCCCCCCGCTTCAGGGGGCTATTTCGCCGAGCAGTTCTTC. Translation: CASSPPASGGYFAEQFF.

The V call is TRBV20-1, the J call TRBJ2-1; no firm D call. The CDR3 runs to 15 residues. Germline CDR1 DFQATT, CDR2 SNEGSKA (reference sequence). V was cut by 1 base and J by 6 bases, with 16 bases left in between. The CDR3 here is CSARASPGGSNEQFF. For the CDR3, the DNA is TGCAGTGCTAGAGCCTCCCCCGGTGGGTCCAATGAGCAGTTCTTC.

V and J are TRBV20-1 and TRBJ1-6; 7 bases line up with TRBD1. From germline, CDR1 is DFQATT and CDR2 SNEGSKA (reference sequence). V lost 4 bases to trimming and J lost 10 bases; unmatched junction nucleotides: 4. The CDR3 is made up of 12 amino acids. This chain's CDR3 is CSAKDRASPLHF. CDR3 sequence (DNA): TGCAGTGCTAAAGACAGGGCCTCACCCCTCCACTTT.

This clonotype was picked up a small number of times. This rearrangement joins TRBV12-3 or TRBV12-4 to TRBJ2-7, with TRBD2 as a possible D gene (6 bases). The length of the CDR3 is 14 residues. The V end was cut by 5 bases, the J end by 1 base, with 12 bases between. The CDR3 here is CASSRGGKSYEQYF. The DNA for the CDR3 is TGTGCCAGCAGTAGGGGCGGGAAGTCCTACGAGCAGTACTTC.

This clonotype was seen more than once but under ten times. This sequence joins TRBV6-5 and TRBJ2-2; D is perhaps TRBD2 (5 bases). The CDR3 spans 12 residues. V lost 8 bases to trimming and J lost 4 bases, with 8 bases between them. Germline CDR1 and CDR2: MNHEY and SVGAGI. The CDR3, as DNA: TGTGCCAGCCATCGGGGCACCGGGGAGCTGTTTTTT. Translated: CASHRGTGELFF.

This clonotype has more than one count but fewer than ten. The V call is TRBV19, the J call TRBJ2-3; TRBD2 might be the D (6 bases). The germline V and J ends were trimmed by 7 bases and 2 bases, with 10 bases remaining between them. Germline lookup yields CDR1 LNHDA and CDR2 SQIVND (reference sequence). CDR3 size: 13 residues. CDR3 coding DNA: TGTGCCAGTATGGGACTGATCACAGATACGCAGTATTTT. Translating it yields CASMGLITDTQYF.

This clonotype was seen at least ten times. V gene TRBV12-3 or TRBV12-4 combines with J gene TRBJ2-4, with 7 bases lining up with TRBD2. The trim removed 5 bases at V and 15 bases at J, leaving 16 bases unmatched. CDR3 size: 14 residues. CDR3 amino acids: CASSPSTGRGSRYF. In DNA form, the CDR3 reads TGTGCCAGCAGTCCTAGCACGGGGCGGGGGTCTAGGTACTTC.

This clonotype appeared a few times. The CDR3 DNA reads as TGCGCCAGCAGCTTTCGGACTGATCGCGATGAGCAGTTCTTC. Translation gives CASSFRTDRDEQFF. The chain recombines TRBV5-1 with TRBJ2-1; a possible D gene is TRBD2 (5 bases). The germline gives CDR1 SGHRS, CDR2 YFSETQ. The CDR3 runs 14 residues. V was pared by 2 bases and J by 8 bases, with 14 bases between. Supplemented by reference TRBV5-1 and TRBJ2-1, the full variable domain reads KAGVTQTPRYLIKTRGQQVTLSCSPISGHRSVSWYQQTPGQGLQFLFEYFSETQRNKGNFPGRFSGRQFSNSRSEMNVSTLELGDSALYLCASSFRTDRDEQFFGPGTRLTVL.

This clonotype was observed a few times. The chain is built from TRBV7-2 and TRBJ1-1, with TRBD1 identical over 7 bases. This CDR3 comprises 13 residues. Germline V gives CDR1 SGHTA, CDR2 FQGNSA. With 4 bases clipped from V and 11 bases from J, the junction kept 10 bases outside the gene matches. The CDR3 here is CASSSLLRTGAFF. The CDR3 coding sequence is TGTGCCAGCAGCTCCCTACTAAGGACAGGCGCTTTCTTT.

A word on this clonotype: One junction end does not reproduce the germline sequence, and a read error may be involved. The chain uses TRBV20-1 and TRBJ2-7; 9 bases are a match to TRBD2. Germline V lookup: CDR1 DFQATT, CDR2 SNEGSKA (reference sequence). The CDR3 extends over 15 amino acids. In nucleotides, the CDR3 is TGCAGTGCAGGGGGCACTAGCGGGCGTTTTTACGAGCAGAACTTC. Its translation: CSAGGTSGRFYEQNF.

This clonotype was seen a few times. The chain joins TRBV29-1 to TRBJ2-1, with 9 nucleotides matching TRBD1. The CDR3 is made up of 14 amino acids. CDR1 SQVTM and CDR2 ANQGSEA come from the germline V gene. After removal of 7 bases from V and 7 bases from J, the junction contained 11 bases not matched to a gene. For the CDR3, the DNA is TGCAGCGGGAGTGAGGACAGGGGTATGAATGAGCAGTTCTTC. Encoded protein: CSGSEDRGMNEQFF.

This clonotype was recorded at least ten times. The chain employs TRBV5-1 and TRBJ2-1; 10 bases line up with TRBD2. Germline CDR1 and CDR2: SGHRS and YFSETQ. The ends lost 2 bases at V and 4 bases at J; junction bases unmatched: 3. There are 15 residues in the CDR3. The CDR3 DNA reads TGCGCCAGCAGCTTTAGGACTAGCGGATACAATGAGCAGTTCTTC. It codes for CASSFRTSGYNEQFF.

This clonotype was counted a few times. This chain links TRBV4-3 with TRBJ2-1, with D uncertain. CDR1 is LGHNA, CDR2 YSLEER, per germline. This CDR3 comprises 13 residues. V was cut by 3 bases and J by 7 bases, with 10 bases left in between. As DNA, the CDR3 is TGCGCCAGCAGCCACATAAGTAGGAATGAGCAGTTCTTC. It translates to CASSHISRNEQFF.